The sample holds a few counts of the clone carrying this TCR delta chain. The TCRdb protein, from a much larger clone, departs from this DNA's translation at residue 5, likely by read error; the protein shown derives from the DNA. This record comes from a study of γδ T cells in repeated Plasmodium falciparum infection. TCRdb re-analyzed the multiplex PCR reads via CATT. The repertoire holds 50,000 to 55,000 delta-chain clones, with 1.9% as singletons. The TCR was taken from a pool of human donors (malaria-infected and uninfected, not separated). The sample consisted of gamma-delta T cells from blood.

CDR3 nucleotides: TGTGCCTTCCCCAACGGGATACGAAACCCCCATAAACTCATCTTT. As protein: CAFPNGIRNPHKLIF. The V call is TRDV3, the J call TRDJ1; 8 nucleotides align to TRDD3. TCRdb gives no J gene; it was assigned here by matching the DNA to germline. J gave up 6 bases and V 3 bases, and 15 bases lay outside the gene matches. Per germline, CDR1 TVYSNPD and CDR2 GDNSRS (reference sequence). The CDR3 covers 15 residues. The full variable domain, rest sourced from reference TRDV3 and TRDJ1, is CDKVTQSSPDQTVASGSEVVLLCTYDTVYSNPDLFWYRIRPDYSFQFVFYGDNSRSEGADFTQGRFSVKHILTQKAFHLVISPVRTEDSATYYCAFPNGIRNPHKLIFGKGTRVTVEP.